These 23 T cell receptor beta chains were all obtained from the same sample, sequenced in a study of T-cell reconstitution after alpha-beta-depleted transplantation in children. Findings of the study overall: Most T-cell counts and diversity one year after the transplant came from T cells that were newly produced.

Unique molecular identifiers were used to barcode this TCRbeta library. TCRdb called the PCR reads again in MiXCR, with one record for every CDR3 protein. The sample lists hundreds of thousands of distinct CDR3 sequences, 6.5% to 9% occurring once. These receptors are not linked to any known antigen. The specimen was peripheral blood, collected 360 days after TCRalphabeta/CD19-depleted stem cell transplant. These receptors were collected from a female patient between 2 and 15 years old who had a stem cell transplant for Fanconi anemia, so the T cells may come from the graft donor.

This clonotype was seen a few times. The V and J genes are TRBV6-5 and TRBJ2-3; D unclear. CDR1 is MNHEY and CDR2 is SVGAGI in the germline V gene. CDR3 size: 16 residues. The V end lost 0 bases, the J end lost 4 bases, and 14 bases lay between the germline ends. CDR3 sequence (DNA): TGTGCCAGCAGTTACTCGAACGACCCGGGCCCAGATACGCAGTATTTT. It yields the protein CASSYSNDPGPDTQYF.

The J gene is TRBJ1-2, the V gene TRBV15; a weak D match, TRBD1 (5 bases). Germline V lookup: CDR1 LNHNV, CDR2 YYDKDF (reference sequence). V gave up 1 base and J gave up 5 bases, with 14 bases separating them. The CDR3 sequence is 15 residues long. CDR3 sequence reads: CATSRAPSGLYGYTF. The CDR3 region has the DNA TGTGCCACCAGCAGAGCCCCTTCGGGGCTATATGGCTACACCTTC.

In its sample, this clonotype was seen a few times. The chain has TRBV28 and TRBJ2-7; D remains ambiguous. V lost 4 bases to trimming and J lost 2 bases, with 12 bases between them. Germline CDR1 is MDHEN and CDR2 is SYDVKM. This CDR3 region has 14 residues. CDR3 nucleotides: TGTGCCAGCAGTTATTATGTAAGGGCCTACGAGCAGTACTTC. It translates to CASSYYVRAYEQYF.

This clonotype turned up a few times. This chain uses TRBV16 with TRBJ1-1, with TRBD1 identical over 9 bases. Germline V gene data show CDR1 as KGHSY and CDR2 as FQNENV. Trimming removed 5 bases from V and 2 bases from J; junction bases left unmatched: 6. CDR3 size: 15 residues. CDR3 loop: CASSLEQGANTEAFF. CDR3 sequence (DNA): TGTGCCAGCAGCTTAGAACAGGGGGCAAACACTGAAGCTTTCTTT.

This clonotype was counted at least ten times. V is TRBV25-1 and J is TRBJ1-3; a possible D gene is TRBD1 (5 bases). The ends were cut back, 7 bases at V and 2 bases at J, with 9 bases in the middle. Germline lookup yields CDR1 MGHDK and CDR2 SYGVNS. This CDR3 contains 13 residues. CDR3 sequence: CASKTGAGNTIYF. The CDR3 DNA reads TGTGCCAGCAAGACGGGGGCTGGAAACACCATATATTTT.

This clonotype was recorded at least ten times. CDR3 sequence reads: CASSLGGANYNEQFF. The CDR3 bases are TGTGCCAGCAGCCTCGGGGGGGCCAACTACAATGAGCAGTTCTTC. This chain links TRBV5-4 with TRBJ2-1; 8 positions match TRBD2. The CDR3 totals 15 residues. J lost 3 bases, V lost 4 bases, and 6 bases had no gene match. Germline CDR1 and CDR2: SGHNT and YYREEE (reference sequence).

V gene TRBV6-5 combines with J gene TRBJ1-5; D call uncertain. The germline CDR1 and CDR2 sequences are MNHEY and SVGAGI. Trimming cost V 3 bases and J 5 bases, with 14 bases left between them. The CDR3 totals 15 residues. CDR3 region: CASSYLQRRDQPQHF. The CDR3 bases are TGTGCCAGCAGTTATTTGCAGCGAAGAGATCAGCCCCAGCATTTT.

This clonotype was detected ten times or more. The V call is TRBV29-1, the J call TRBJ1-1; D gene ambiguous. This CDR3 region has 11 residues. Germline CDR1 is SQVTM and CDR2 is ANQGSEA. The V end lost 4 bases, the J end lost 3 bases, and 6 bases lay between the germline ends. This CDR3 is CSVVVDTEAFF. The DNA of the CDR3 is TGCAGCGTTGTCGTGGACACTGAAGCTTTCTTT.

This clonotype was seen ten or more times. The gene calls are TRBV12-3 or TRBV12-4 and TRBJ1-5, with D possibly being TRBD1 (6 bases). The length of the CDR3 is 13 residues. Trimming shortened V by 9 bases and J by 3 bases, and 12 bases separated the two germline ends. CDR3 coding DNA: TGTGCCAGTCGAACAGGGTTCAATCAGCCCCAGCATTTT. Its translation: CASRTGFNQPQHF.

This clonotype was seen ten or more times. The chain links TRBV12-3 or TRBV12-4 to TRBJ2-5, with TRBD1 identical over 7 bases. The CDR3 runs 15 residues. The J segment lost 2 bases and the V segment lost 5 bases, leaving 8 bases of the junction unmatched. The CDR3 nucleotides read TGTGCCAGCAGTCGCCTCCGGGACAGTCAAGAGACCCAGTACTTC. It encodes CASSRLRDSQETQYF.

This chain links TRBV21-1 with TRBJ1-2. TRBV21-1 constitutes a pseudogene. CDR3 length: 18 residues. This CDR3 reads CASSRGRNGPHFNYGYTF. The CDR3 nucleotides read TGTGCCAGCTCGCGCGGGAGAAACGGCCCTCATTTTAACTATGGCTACACCTTC.

V usage is TRBV7-2 and J usage is TRBJ2-6, with TRBD1 identical over 9 bases. CDR1 and CDR2 (germline): SGHTA, FQGNSA. V was clipped by 0 bases and J by 4 bases; unmatched bases: 7. The CDR3 has 18 amino acids. This CDR3 reads CASSLARDRVPGANVLTF. For the CDR3, the DNA is TGTGCCAGCAGCTTAGCGCGGGACAGGGTACCCGGGGCCAACGTCCTGACTTTC.

This clonotype was recorded many times. The CDR3, as DNA: TGCAGCGTTATAGGGGGTTTGAACACTGAAGCTTTCTTT. Its protein is CSVIGGLNTEAFF. The rearrangement joins TRBV29-1 to TRBJ1-1, with D perhaps TRBD1 (6 bases). V dropped 5 bases and J dropped 0 bases, with 10 bases sitting between them. The CDR3 runs 13 residues. The germline gives CDR1 SQVTM, CDR2 ANQGSEA. The full variable domain, completed using reference TRBV29-1 and TRBJ1-1, is SAVISQKPSRDICQRGTSLTIQCQVDSQVTMMFWYRQQPGQSLTLIATANQGSEATYESGFVIDKFPISRPNLTFSTLTVSNMSPEDSSIYLCSVIGGLNTEAFFGQGTRLTVV.

The V and J genes are TRBV5-8 and TRBJ2-5, with TRBD1 as a possible D gene (5 bases). Germline loops: CDR1 SGHTS, CDR2 YDEGEE. The V and J ends lost 9 bases and 0 bases respectively, with 15 bases between them. This CDR3 has 14 amino acids. The CDR3 spells CATSGLGYQETQYF. The DNA of the CDR3 is TGTGCCACGTCAGGGTTGGGGTACCAAGAGACCCAGTACTTC.

The rearrangement links TRBV7-8 to TRBJ1-1; no reliable D call. The CDR3 has 14 amino acids. Trimming cost V 1 base and J 3 bases, with 9 bases left between them. The germline gives CDR1 SGHVS, CDR2 FQNEAQ. The CDR3 sequence is CASSLVDRYTEAFF. CDR3 bases: TGTGCCAGCAGCTTAGTGGATAGGTACACTGAAGCTTTCTTT.

This rearrangement joins TRBV11-2 to TRBJ2-1; 7 bases are a match to TRBD1. The J segment lost 2 bases and the V segment lost 3 bases, leaving 16 bases of the junction unmatched. The CDR3 has 19 residues. Per germline, CDR1 SGHAT and CDR2 FQNNGV. The CDR3 DNA is TGTGCCAGCAGCTTCCTATTCGGAGTCCGGGACAGAGCCTACAATGAGCAGTTCTTC. Translated, it gives CASSFLFGVRDRAYNEQFF.

A note on this clonotype: The CDR3 carries no conserved terminal phenylalanine or tryptophan, so it likely arises from a read error. The chain recombines TRBV5-1 with TRBJ2-3, with 9 positions matching TRBD2. Germline trimming cut 0 bases from V and 3 bases from J; bases unmatched to any gene: 11. This CDR3 spans 18 amino acids. The V gene's germline CDR1 is SGHRS and CDR2 YFSETQ. In DNA form, the CDR3 reads TGCGCCAGCAGCTTGGAAAGTCTGGCGGGGGGGCCAACAGATACGCAGTATTGT. It codes for CASSLESLAGGPTDTQYC.

Ten or more counts support this clonotype. In DNA, the CDR3 is TGCAGCGTTGAACTGTCGTACAATGAGCAGTTCTTC. Translated: CSVELSYNEQFF. The V gene is TRBV29-1, the J gene TRBJ2-1; D gene uncertain. Trimming pared 2 bases from V and 4 bases from J, leaving 6 bases between. In germline, CDR1 is SQVTM, CDR2 ANQGSEA. CDR3 length: 12 residues.

This clonotype was recorded at least ten times. The V gene is TRBV29-1, the J gene TRBJ1-1; perhaps TRBD1 as D (5 bases). CDR1 is SQVTM, CDR2 ANQGSEA, per germline. Trimming shortened V by 5 bases and J by 1 base, and 11 bases separated the two germline ends. There are 13 residues in the CDR3. The CDR3 spells CSVRGWGNTEAFF. The CDR3 nucleotides are TGCAGCGTTAGGGGTTGGGGGAACACTGAAGCTTTCTTT.

This clonotype was seen just once. The chain couples TRBV9 to TRBJ2-7; 7 bases line up with TRBD1. CDR1 is SGDLS and CDR2 is YYNGEE in the germline V gene. V lost 1 base, J lost 6 bases, and 13 bases stayed unmatched. The CDR3 runs to 16 residues. The CDR3, as DNA: TGTGCCAGCAGCGTATCCCTTACGGACAGGCAAGGCGAGCAGTACTTC. Amino acids: CASSVSLTDRQGEQYF.

This clonotype came up many times. This chain uses TRBV15 with TRBJ2-5; D gene ambiguous. Germline values: CDR1 LNHNV, CDR2 YYDKDF (reference sequence). Trimming removed 2 bases at V and 1 base at J, with 8 bases between. This CDR3 contains 14 residues. This chain's CDR3 is CATSRPSVQETQYF. The CDR3 DNA sequence: TGTGCCACCAGCAGACCATCCGTCCAAGAGACCCAGTACTTC. Supplemented by reference TRBV15 and TRBJ2-5, the full variable domain reads DAMVIQNPRYQVTQFGKPVTLSCSQTLNHNVMYWYQQKSSQAPKLLFHYYDKDFNNEADTPDNFQSRRPNTSFCFLDIRSPGLGDTAMYLCATSRPSVQETQYFGPGTRLLVL.

The CDR3, as DNA: TGTGCCAGCAGTGGGCCCGAACGTGGGGTCGATGAGCAGTTCTTC. This codes for CASSGPERGVDEQFF. This sequence joins TRBV6-1 and TRBJ2-1; D unresolved. The CDR3 has 15 residues. The germline V gene has CDR1 MNHNS and CDR2 SASEGT. Trimming removed 4 bases from V and 8 bases from J, with 18 bases in between.

This rearrangement joins TRBV18 to TRBJ2-3; 8 bases are a match to TRBD1. CDR1 and CDR2 (germline): KGHSH, LQKENI. Losses at the gene ends were 3 bases for V and 5 bases for J; bases not matched to a gene: 7. CDR3 length: 15 amino acids. The CDR3 here is CASSPGTGGIDTQYF. DNA of the CDR3: TGTGCCAGCTCACCCGGGACAGGTGGTATAGATACGCAGTATTTT.